Below, 20 T cell receptor beta chains from the same sample are listed, as sequenced in a study of blood T cell repertoires in COVID-19. Data came from immunoSEQ multiplex PCR; TCRdb stores just in-frame clones and leaves some out. The sample has roughly 250,000 clones; 85% to 95% are singletons. Sequenced: PBMCs or T cells enriched from blood (not recorded which). These receptors were taken from a young woman who had recovered from COVID-19.

Of note for this clone: One junction end disagrees with the germline gene, perhaps due to a read error. The chain links TRBV28 to TRBJ1-2; 7 bases are a match to TRBD1. The length of the CDR3 is 11 residues. CDR1 MDHEN and CDR2 SYDVKM come from the germline V gene. CDR3 bases: TGTGCCAGCAGTTTGCCCGGGACAGTCTTCTTC. Protein: CASSLPGTVFF.

A word on this clone: At one end the junction does not follow the germline gene, possibly because of a read error. This chain connects TRBV7-2 to TRBJ1-1, with TRBD1 matching over 7 bases. This CDR3 is 13 amino acids long. Germline CDR1 reads SGHTA; CDR2 reads FQGNSA. The CDR3 sequence: CASSLAGQGGESF. In nucleotides, the CDR3 is TGTGCCAGCAGCTTAGCGGGGCAGGGGGGTGAATCTTTT.

V and J are TRBV11-2 and TRBJ2-3, with 11 nucleotides matching TRBD2. The CDR3 consists of 17 residues. The germline gives CDR1 SGHAT, CDR2 FQNNGV. V lost 3 bases to trimming and J lost 2 bases; unmatched junction nucleotides: 7. The CDR3 here is CASSFTGTSGFTDTQYF. Written as DNA, the CDR3 is TGTGCCAGCAGCTTTACCGGGACTAGCGGTTTCACAGATACGCAGTATTTT. The whole variable domain, filled in from reference TRBV11-2 and TRBJ2-3, reads EAGVAQSPRYKIIEKRQSVAFWCNPISGHATLYWYQQILGQGPKLLIQFQNNGVVDDSQLPKDRFSAERLKGVDSTLKIQPAKLEDSAVYLCASSFTGTSGFTDTQYFGPGTRLTVL.

This clone was detected once. Relative to the germline gene, one junction end is altered; a read error may explain this. The chain uses TRBV11-1 and TRBJ2-1, with 10 bases that match TRBD2. The CDR3 contains 12 residues. Germline values: CDR1 SGHAT, CDR2 FQDESV (reference sequence). In nucleotides, the CDR3 is TGTGCCAGCAGCCTAGCGGGAGATGAGCAGTTCTTC. Protein: CASSLAGDEQFF.

The V and J genes are TRBV10-3 and TRBJ1-1; D remains ambiguous. This CDR3 has 14 residues. Germline CDR1 ENHRY, CDR2 SYGVKD. Between the trimmed V and J ends, which lost 3 bases and 1 base, there was a span of 9 bases. The CDR3 bases are TGTGCCATCAGTGATTTGACGGGGAACACTGAAGCTTTCTTT. It specifies CAISDLTGNTEAFF.

This chain links TRBV18 with TRBJ2-5; possible D gene TRBD1, 6 bases. Germline lookup yields CDR1 KGHSH and CDR2 LQKENI. The CDR3 has 15 amino acids. V was pared by 5 bases and J by 4 bases, with 17 bases between. This CDR3 is CASSTRTDSGETQYF. The CDR3 region has the DNA TGTGCCAGCTCAACACGGACGGACAGCGGAGAGACCCAGTACTTC.

The rearrangement links TRBV28 to TRBJ2-3, with a possible D match to TRBD1 (6 bases). The CDR3 is 18 amino acids. Between the trimmed V and J ends, which lost 3 bases and 6 bases, there was a span of 25 bases. CDR1 MDHEN and CDR2 SYDVKM come from the germline V gene. The CDR3 nucleotides are TGTGCCAGCAGTTTCTCATCCGGGACACCAGATTATAGGGATACGCAGTATTTT. Protein: CASSFSSGTPDYRDTQYF.

The chain carries TRBV18 and TRBJ1-1; 9 positions agree with TRBD1. The CDR3 consists of 15 residues. With 3 bases clipped from V and 6 bases from J, the junction kept 8 bases outside the gene matches. Germline CDR1 reads KGHSH; CDR2 reads LQKENI. CDR3 coding DNA: TGTGCCAGCTCACCTCGGACAGGGGCCAGGGCTGAAGCTTTCTTT. This translates into CASSPRTGARAEAFF.

The chain has TRBV6-5 and TRBJ2-6; unclear D gene. Trimming cost V 6 bases and J 6 bases, with 15 bases left between them. Germline V gene data show CDR1 as MNHEY and CDR2 as SVGAGI. This CDR3 is 15 amino acids long. The CDR3: CASSSTATPANVLTF. The CDR3 DNA is TGTGCCAGCAGCTCTACCGCCACCCCGGCCAACGTCCTGACTTTC.

The rearrangement links TRBV11-2 to TRBJ1-2, with TRBD1 as a possible D gene (5 bases). CDR3 length: 15 residues. Germline CDR1 SGHAT, CDR2 FQNNGV. Trimming left V 4 bases short and J 0 bases short, with 12 bases between. The CDR3 DNA is TGTGCCAGCAGCTCCTCGACAGCCGCTAACTATGGCTACACCTTC. This codes for CASSSSTAANYGYTF.

This chain joins TRBV27 and TRBJ2-1; D remains ambiguous. The germline CDR1 and CDR2 sequences are MNHEY and SMNVEV (reference sequence). This CDR3 contains 14 residues. V lost 2 bases, J lost 8 bases, and 13 bases lay in between. The CDR3 here is CASSLLQFGDEQFF. DNA of the CDR3: TGTGCCAGCAGTTTACTACAGTTCGGCGATGAGCAGTTCTTC.

The CDR3 protein is CASSATGDQPQHF. In DNA, the CDR3 is TGTGCCAGCAGTGCGACAGGGGATCAGCCCCAGCATTTT. The chain has TRBV25-1 and TRBJ1-5; TRBD1 aligns across 8 bases. CDR3 length: 13 amino acids. J lost 5 bases, V lost 4 bases, and 1 base had no gene match. Germline CDR1 MGHDK, CDR2 SYGVNS.

The V gene is TRBV5-4, the J gene TRBJ2-7; 7 bases fit TRBD1. J lost 5 bases, V lost 2 bases, and 16 bases had no gene match. The CDR3 runs 17 residues. From germline, CDR1 is SGHNT and CDR2 YYREEE (reference sequence). The CDR3 DNA is TGTGCCAGCAGCTTTGAAATGACAGGGCAAGGTGTCGACGAGCAGTACTTC. It codes for CASSFEMTGQGVDEQYF.

This chain links TRBV28 with TRBJ2-7, with D unclear. Germline V gives CDR1 MDHEN, CDR2 SYDVKM. Trimming stripped 6 bases from V and 2 bases from J, with 11 bases between. The CDR3 spans 13 residues. The CDR3 nucleotides are TGTGCCAGCAGCCCTAGTGAACCCTACGAGCAGTACTTC. This sequence encodes CASSPSEPYEQYF. The full variable domain, in which reference TRBV28 and TRBJ2-7 provide the parts outside the CDR3, is DVKVTQSSRYLVKRTGEKVFLECVQDMDHENMFWYRQDPGLGLRLIYFSYDVKMKEKGDIPEGYSVSREKKERFSLILESASTNQTSMYLCASSPSEPYEQYFGPGTRLTVT.

The chain recombines TRBV5-8 with TRBJ1-6; D is possibly TRBD1 (5 bases). The CDR3 has 15 residues. Germline CDR1 reads SGHTS; CDR2 reads YDEGEE. V dropped 4 bases and J dropped 4 bases, with 12 bases sitting between them. DNA of the CDR3: TGTGCCAGCAGCATGCAACAGGCGTATAATTCACCCCTCCACTTT. Amino acids: CASSMQQAYNSPLHF. The variable domain in full, with the rest retrieved from reference TRBV5-8 and TRBJ1-6, is EAGVTQSPTHLIKTRGQQATLRCSPISGHTSVYWYQQALGLGLQFLLWYDEGEERNRGNFPPRFSGRQFPNYSSELNVNALELEDSALYLCASSMQQAYNSPLHFGNGTRLTVT.

The chain has TRBV7-9 and TRBJ1-1; D is ambiguous. The CDR3 runs to 13 residues. V was clipped by 11 bases and J by 0 bases, with 13 bases between them. Germline loops: CDR1 SEHNR, CDR2 FQNEAQ (reference sequence). CDR3 nucleotide sequence: TGTGCCTCCAGAATTCTCATGAACACTGAAGCTTTCTTT. This sequence encodes CASRILMNTEAFF.

This clone came up once. V usage is TRBV12-2 and J usage is TRBJ1-4; the D call of TRBD1 is as the table states it, not checked on the DNA. TRBV12-2 is reported as a pseudogene. The CDR3 consists of 15 residues. The CDR3 DNA reads TGTGCAAGTCGCCCGGTGTGGGGGCCTAATGAAAAACTGTTTTTT. It codes for CASRPVWGPNEKLFF.

V and J are TRBV5-1 and TRBJ2-1, with 8 bases identical to TRBD1. There are 13 residues in the CDR3. The V segment lost 3 bases and the J segment 13 bases; nucleotides outside the gene matches: 9. Germline CDR1 is SGHRS and CDR2 is YFSETQ. The CDR3 loop reads CASSSGQESFQFF. CDR3 coding DNA: TGCGCCAGCAGCTCGGGACAGGAGTCTTTCCAGTTCTTC.

This chain links TRBV11-2 with TRBJ2-1; TRBD1 might be the D (6 bases). There are 17 residues in the CDR3. Germline CDR1 reads SGHAT; CDR2 reads FQNNGV. V lost 2 bases, J lost 4 bases, and 18 bases lay in between. Written as DNA, the CDR3 is TGTGCCAGCAGCTTAAGCAGGCGCACCCAGGGGTACAATGAGCAGTTCTTC. Translation gives CASSLSRRTQGYNEQFF.

The chain uses TRBV2 and TRBJ1-2; no reliable D call. This CDR3 comprises 13 residues. Germline assignment: CDR1 SNHLY and CDR2 FYNNEI. V dropped 6 bases and J dropped 7 bases, with 15 bases sitting between them. The CDR3, as DNA: TGTGCCAGCAGCCTTGCGGTTGCCAGTGGCTACACCTTC. Residues: CASSLAVASGYTF.